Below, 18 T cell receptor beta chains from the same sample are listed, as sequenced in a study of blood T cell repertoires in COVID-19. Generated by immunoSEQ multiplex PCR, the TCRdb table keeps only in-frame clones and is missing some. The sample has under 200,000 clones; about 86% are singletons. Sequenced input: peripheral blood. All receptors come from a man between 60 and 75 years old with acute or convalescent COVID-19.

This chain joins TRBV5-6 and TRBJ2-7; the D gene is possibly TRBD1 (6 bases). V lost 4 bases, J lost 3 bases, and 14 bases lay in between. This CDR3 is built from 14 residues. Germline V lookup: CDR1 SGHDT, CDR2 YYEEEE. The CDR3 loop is CASSRSGVIYEQYF. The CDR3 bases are TGTGCCAGCAGCCGATCAGGGGTAATCTACGAGCAGTACTTC.

This CDR3 is CASSGTRWETQYF. The CDR3 DNA follows: TGTGCCAGCAGTGGGACTAGATGGGAGACCCAGTACTTC. The genes are TRBV2 and TRBJ2-5; TRBD2 matches at 7 bases. CDR1 SNHLY and CDR2 FYNNEI come from the germline V gene. V shed 4 bases, J shed 5 bases, and the junction held 4 bases outside the gene matches. The CDR3 has 13 residues. The variable domain in full, completed from reference TRBV2 and TRBJ2-5, reads EPEVTQTPSHQVTQMGQEVILRCVPISNHLYFYWYRQILGQKVEFLVSFYNNEISEKSEIFDDQFSVERPDGSNFTLKIRSTKLEDSAMYFCASSGTRWETQYFGPGTRLLVL.

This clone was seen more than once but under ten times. CDR3 nucleotide sequence: TGTGCCAGCAGCCTCGACAGGGGTGCGGATGAGCAGTTCTTC. Translated: CASSLDRGADEQFF. The chain has TRBV3-1 (or the pseudogene TRBV3-2) and TRBJ2-1, with 8 bases fitting TRBD1. CDR3 length: 14 residues. CDR1 LGHDT and CDR2 YNNKEL come from the germline V gene (reference sequence). Trimming cost V 4 bases and J 8 bases; bases outside gene matches: 7.

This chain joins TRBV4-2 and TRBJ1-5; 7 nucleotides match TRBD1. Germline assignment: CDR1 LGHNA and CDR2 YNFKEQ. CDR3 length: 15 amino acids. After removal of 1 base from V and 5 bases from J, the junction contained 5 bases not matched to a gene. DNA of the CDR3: TGTGCCAGCAGCCAAGCGGGACAGCTCGATCAGCCCCAGCATTTT. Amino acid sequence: CASSQAGQLDQPQHF.

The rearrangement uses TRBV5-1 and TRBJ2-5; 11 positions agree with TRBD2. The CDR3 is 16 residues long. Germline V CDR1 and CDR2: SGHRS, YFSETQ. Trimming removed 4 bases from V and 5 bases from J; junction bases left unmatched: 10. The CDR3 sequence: CASSADLAGGPETQYF. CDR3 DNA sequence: TGCGCCAGCAGCGCCGACCTAGCGGGAGGTCCTGAGACCCAGTACTTC. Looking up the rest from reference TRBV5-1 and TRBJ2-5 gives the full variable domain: KAGVTQTPRYLIKTRGQQVTLSCSPISGHRSVSWYQQTPGQGLQFLFEYFSETQRNKGNFPGRFSGRQFSNSRSEMNVSTLELGDSALYLCASSADLAGGPETQYFGPGTRLLVL.

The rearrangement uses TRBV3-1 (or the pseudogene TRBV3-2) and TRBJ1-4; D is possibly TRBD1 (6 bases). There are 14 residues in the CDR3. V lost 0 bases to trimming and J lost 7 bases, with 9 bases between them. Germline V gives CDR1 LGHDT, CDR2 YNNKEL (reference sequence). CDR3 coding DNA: TGTGCCAGCAGCCAAGAGGGGGCACTTGAAAAACTGTTTTTT. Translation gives CASSQEGALEKLFF.

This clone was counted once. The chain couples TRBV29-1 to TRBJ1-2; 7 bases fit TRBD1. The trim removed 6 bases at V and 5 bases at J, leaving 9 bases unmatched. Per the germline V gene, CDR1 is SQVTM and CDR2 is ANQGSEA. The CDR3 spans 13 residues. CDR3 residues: CSVRRQGFYGYTF. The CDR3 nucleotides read TGCAGCGTGAGGAGACAGGGATTTTATGGCTACACCTTC.

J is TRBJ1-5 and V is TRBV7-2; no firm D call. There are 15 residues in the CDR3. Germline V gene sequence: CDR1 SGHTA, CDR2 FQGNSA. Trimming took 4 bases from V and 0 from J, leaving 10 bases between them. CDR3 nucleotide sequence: TGTGCCAGCAGCTCTGACACAGATAGCAATCAGCCCCAGCATTTT. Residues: CASSSDTDSNQPQHF.

The CDR3 loop reads CASSPPGTLAFGYEQYF. The CDR3 DNA is TGTGCCAGCAGCCCCCCCGGGACACTTGCCTTCGGCTACGAGCAGTACTTC. V usage is TRBV5-4 and J usage is TRBJ2-7; weak D call: TRBD1 (6 bases). CDR1 and CDR2 (germline): SGHNT, YYREEE (reference sequence). With 4 bases removed from V and 3 bases from J, the gap between germline ends came to 23 bases. This CDR3 is built from 17 residues.

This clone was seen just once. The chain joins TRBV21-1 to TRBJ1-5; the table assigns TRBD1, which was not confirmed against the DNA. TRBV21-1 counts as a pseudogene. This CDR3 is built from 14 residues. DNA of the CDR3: TGTGCCAGCACTTTGGACAGGGACAATCAGCCCCAGCATTTT. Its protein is CASTLDRDNQPQHF.

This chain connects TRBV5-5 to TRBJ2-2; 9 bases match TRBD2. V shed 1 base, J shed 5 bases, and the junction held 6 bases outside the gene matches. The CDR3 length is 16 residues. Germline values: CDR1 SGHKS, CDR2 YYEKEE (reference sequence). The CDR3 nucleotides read TGTGCCAGCAGCTTGTGGCTAGCGGGGAATACCGGGGAGCTGTTTTTT. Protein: CASSLWLAGNTGELFF.

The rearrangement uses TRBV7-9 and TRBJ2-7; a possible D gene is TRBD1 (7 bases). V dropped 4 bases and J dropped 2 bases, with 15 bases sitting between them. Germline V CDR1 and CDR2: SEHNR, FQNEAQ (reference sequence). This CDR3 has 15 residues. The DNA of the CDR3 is TGTGCCAGCAGCTCACCCCCAGGGGGGACCTACGAGCAGTACTTC. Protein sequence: CASSSPPGGTYEQYF.

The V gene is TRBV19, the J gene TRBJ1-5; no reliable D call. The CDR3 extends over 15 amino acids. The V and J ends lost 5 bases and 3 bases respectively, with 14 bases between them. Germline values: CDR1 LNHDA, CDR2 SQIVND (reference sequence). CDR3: CASSYGGRLNQPQHF. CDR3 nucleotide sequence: TGTGCCAGTAGTTATGGCGGCCGGCTCAATCAGCCCCAGCATTTT.

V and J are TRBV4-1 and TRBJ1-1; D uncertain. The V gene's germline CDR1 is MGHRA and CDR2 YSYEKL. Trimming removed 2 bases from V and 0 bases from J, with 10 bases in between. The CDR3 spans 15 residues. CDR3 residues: CASSQHVSMNTEAFF. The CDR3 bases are TGCGCCAGCAGCCAACACGTTTCTATGAACACTGAAGCTTTCTTT.

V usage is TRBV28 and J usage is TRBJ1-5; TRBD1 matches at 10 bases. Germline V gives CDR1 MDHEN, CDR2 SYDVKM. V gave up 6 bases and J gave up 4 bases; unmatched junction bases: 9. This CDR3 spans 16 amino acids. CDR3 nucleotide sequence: TGTGCCAGCAGGCAATCGACAGGGGGCGCGAATCAGCCCCAGCATTTT. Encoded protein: CASRQSTGGANQPQHF.

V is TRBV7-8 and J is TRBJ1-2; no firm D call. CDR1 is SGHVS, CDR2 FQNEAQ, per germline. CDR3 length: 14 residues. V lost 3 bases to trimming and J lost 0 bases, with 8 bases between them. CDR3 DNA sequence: TGTGCCAGCAGCTTGAGTAGTGCTAACTATGGCTACACCTTC. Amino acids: CASSLSSANYGYTF.

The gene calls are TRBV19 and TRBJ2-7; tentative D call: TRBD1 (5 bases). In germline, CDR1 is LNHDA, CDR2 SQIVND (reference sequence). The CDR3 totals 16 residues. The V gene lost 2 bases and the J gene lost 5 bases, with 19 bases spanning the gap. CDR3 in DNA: TGTGCCAGTAGTATAAACCCGACAGCCATCCCCGACGAGCAGTACTTC. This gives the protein CASSINPTAIPDEQYF.

CDR3 protein: CASRRDSYGYTF. In DNA, the CDR3 is TGCGCCAGCAGGAGGGACAGCTATGGCTACACCTTC. This chain uses TRBV5-1 with TRBJ1-2; TRBD1 matches at 7 bases. The CDR3 consists of 12 residues. V lost 5 bases to trimming and J lost 4 bases; unmatched junction nucleotides: 2. The V gene's germline CDR1 is SGHRS and CDR2 YFSETQ.